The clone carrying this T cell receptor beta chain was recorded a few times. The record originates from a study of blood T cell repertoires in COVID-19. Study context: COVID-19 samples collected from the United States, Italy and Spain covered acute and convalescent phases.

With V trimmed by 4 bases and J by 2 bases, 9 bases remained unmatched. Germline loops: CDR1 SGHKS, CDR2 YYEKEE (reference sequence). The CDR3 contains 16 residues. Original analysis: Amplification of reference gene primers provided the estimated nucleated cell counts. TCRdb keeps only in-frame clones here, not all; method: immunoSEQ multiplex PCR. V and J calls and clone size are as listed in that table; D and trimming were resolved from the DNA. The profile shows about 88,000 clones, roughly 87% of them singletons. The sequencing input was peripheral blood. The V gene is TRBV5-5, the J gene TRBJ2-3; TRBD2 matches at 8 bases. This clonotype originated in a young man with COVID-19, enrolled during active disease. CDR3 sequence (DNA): TGTGCCAGCAGCGTTAAAGCGGGAGTCTTCACAGATACGCAGTATTTT. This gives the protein CASSVKAGVFTDTQYF.